This TCR beta chain was documented in a study of tumor-infiltrating lymphocytes in primary liver carcinoma. With 500 ng total RNA as template and a constant-region primer, TCR beta cDNA was made. Slightly modified ARM-PCR, run as three nested multiplex PCR rounds, produced the TCR beta libraries. Rounds one and two of PCR, each of approximately 11 cycles, were primed with TRBV1-TRBV30 forward primers and a C-beta reverse primer. TCRdb redid the calling of the multiplex PCR reads with MiXCR, one entry per CDR3 protein. The sample consists of approximately 73,000 distinct CDR3 sequences, roughly two thirds of them appearing once. This clonotype was seen more than once but under ten times. The antigen is unknown. Unsorted bulk tissue, 20-30 mg of it, served as the source for co-extraction of RNA and DNA. Every patient in the cohort had a primary liver carcinoma. That carcinoma was treated by surgical resection.

Study-wide points: Tumor region pairs shared more overlap than did tumor-adjacent and tumor-blood pairs. Just about 7-25% of leading clones were found in every one of five regions.

V lost 10 bases, J lost 0 bases, and 13 bases lay in between. Germline values: CDR1 WSHSY, CDR2 SAAADI. This CDR3 is 13 amino acids long. Sequenced input: liver tumor tissue from sampling region 4. The subset denotes: tumor region T4, right-lateral pole. The clonotype originates from a man aged 40-49 years with primary liver carcinoma and hepatitis B virus infection. The V call is TRBV10-2, the J call TRBJ2-7; TRBD1 is a possible D gene (6 bases). CDR3 protein: CAISGQSSYEQYF. The CDR3 bases are TGCGCCATCTCCGGACAGAGCTCCTACGAGCAGTACTTC.